Presented here are 27 T cell receptor beta chains from one specimen sequenced in a study of read filtering for tumor transcriptome and immune sequencing. The library was built from about 370 ng RNA with molecular barcoded adaptors for alpha/delta and beta/gamma chains. TCRdb passed the reads through MiXCR, listing each CDR3 protein once. The data contain around 58,000 distinct CDR3 sequences, more than 11% of them singletons. The sample was a population of CD138-negative cells sorted from bone marrow. These TCRs come from a donor at least 40 years old with multiple myeloma.

This clonotype was seen many times. The J gene is TRBJ2-1, the V gene TRBV20-1; 12 bases match TRBD2. Germline CDR1 and CDR2: DFQATT and SNEGSKA (reference sequence). CDR3 size: 18 residues. The V gene end was trimmed by 5 bases and the J gene end by 8 bases; junction bases not matched to a gene: 19. The CDR3 nucleotides read TGCAGTGCTGGGTTGGACAGGGACGTACTAGCGGGAGGTTATGAGCAGTTCTTC. Encoded protein: CSAGLDRDVLAGGYEQFF.

CDR3 protein: CASKLERRNTEAFF. The CDR3 bases are TGTGCCAGCAAGTTGGAACGCCGGAACACTGAAGCTTTCTTT. This chain uses TRBV27 with TRBJ1-1; D not certain. The V end lost 7 bases, the J end lost 1 base, and 13 bases lay between the germline ends. The germline V gene encodes CDR1 MNHEY and CDR2 SMNVEV (reference sequence). The CDR3 totals 14 residues.

This clonotype was detected ten times or more. J is TRBJ2-1 and V is TRBV20-1; 9 bases are shared with TRBD2. V was clipped by 3 bases and J by 9 bases; unmatched bases: 9. Looked up from germline, CDR1 is DFQATT and CDR2 is SNEGSKA (reference sequence). This CDR3 has 14 amino acids. CDR3 coding DNA: TGCAGTGCTAGTCCCCCGGGACTAGCCAGTGAGCAGTTCTTC. Its protein is CSASPPGLASEQFF.

This clonotype was seen many times. V is TRBV29-1 and J is TRBJ2-7; D is possibly TRBD1 or TRBD2 (6 bases each). CDR1 and CDR2 (germline): SQVTM, ANQGSEA. Trimming took off 7 bases at V and 3 bases at J, with 13 bases between the two ends. This CDR3 is 12 amino acids long. In nucleotides, the CDR3 is TGCAGCGCGCGGGACACTTACTACGAGCAGTACTTC. Translation gives CSARDTYYEQYF.

This clonotype was found many times. The chain joins TRBV18 to TRBJ2-1, with D possibly matching TRBD2 (6 bases). The CDR3 is made up of 16 amino acids. Germline loops: CDR1 KGHSH, CDR2 LQKENI. Between the trimmed V and J ends, which lost 3 bases and 0 bases, there was a span of 12 bases. The CDR3 DNA is TGTGCCAGCTCACCGCGGACTAAGAGCTCCTACAATGAGCAGTTCTTC. It is translated as CASSPRTKSSYNEQFF.

This clonotype was detected only a few times. The chain combines TRBV6-6 with TRBJ1-1, with a tentative D call TRBD1 (6 bases). The germline CDR1 and CDR2 sequences are MNHNY and SVGAGI (reference sequence). Trimming took 8 bases from V and 8 from J, leaving 15 bases between them. The CDR3 loop spans 12 amino acids. The CDR3: CASFLGGPEAFF. The CDR3 DNA sequence: TGTGCCAGCTTCCTCGGGGGGCCGGAAGCTTTCTTT.

This clonotype was seen a few times. The V call is TRBV5-1, the J call TRBJ2-2, with TRBD1 identical over 7 bases. The CDR3 is made up of 14 amino acids. CDR1 is SGHRS, CDR2 YFSETQ, per germline. Unmatched junction bases numbered 3, after V lost 6 bases and J lost 1 base. The CDR3 nucleotides read TGCGCCAGCACCCGGACAGGGAACACCGGGGAGCTGTTTTTT. Protein: CASTRTGNTGELFF.

This clonotype was counted only a few times. One end of the junction is discordant with germline, which a read error may explain. The chain employs TRBV7-2 and TRBJ2-2; D uncertain. Looked up from germline, CDR1 is SGHTA and CDR2 is FQGNSA. This CDR3 has 12 amino acids. The CDR3: CACSLKAGELFF. Written as DNA, the CDR3 is TGTGCCTGCAGCTTAAAAGCCGGGGAGCTGTTTTTT.

This clonotype appeared a few times. The rearrangement uses TRBV20-1 and TRBJ2-7, with TRBD2 matching over 7 bases. CDR1 is DFQATT and CDR2 is SNEGSKA in the germline V gene (reference sequence). V shed 0 bases, J shed 0 bases, and the junction held 5 bases outside the gene matches. The CDR3 length is 15 residues. CDR3 protein: CSARDRPSGSYEQYF. CDR3 nucleotides: TGCAGTGCTAGAGATAGGCCTAGCGGCTCCTACGAGCAGTACTTC.

At least ten counts were recorded for this clonotype. J is TRBJ2-7 and V is TRBV11-3; D may be TRBD1 (5 bases). This CDR3 region has 13 residues. The V gene's germline CDR1 is SGHNT and CDR2 YENEEA. Trimming took 6 bases from V and 3 from J, leaving 12 bases between them. CDR3 region: CASRLTGSYEQYF. CDR3 bases: TGTGCCAGCAGACTAACAGGAAGCTACGAGCAGTACTTC.

Ten or more counts support this clonotype. The chain joins TRBV20-1 to TRBJ2-7; D assignment may be TRBD1 or TRBD2 (5 bases each). V lost 6 bases and J lost 2, with 20 bases in between. The germline gives CDR1 DFQATT, CDR2 SNEGSKA (reference sequence). The CDR3 spans 15 residues. DNA for the CDR3: TGCAGTGCCCGAGCCGTCAGGGACCAAACCTACGAGCAGTACTTC. Protein sequence: CSARAVRDQTYEQYF.

There are many counts of this clonotype. The rearrangement joins TRBV5-1 to TRBJ2-7; 8 positions match TRBD1. The CDR3 spans 13 residues. V was pared by 0 bases and J by 4 bases, with 0 bases of the junction left unmatched. Germline CDR1 and CDR2: SGHRS and YFSETQ. The CDR3 loop reads CASSLGTGYEQYF. The CDR3 DNA follows: TGCGCCAGCAGCTTGGGGACAGGGTACGAGCAGTACTTC. Filled out from reference TRBV5-1 and TRBJ2-7, the complete variable domain reads KAGVTQTPRYLIKTRGQQVTLSCSPISGHRSVSWYQQTPGQGLQFLFEYFSETQRNKGNFPGRFSGRQFSNSRSEMNVSTLELGDSALYLCASSLGTGYEQYFGPGTRLTVT.

This clonotype occurred many times. The chain carries TRBV10-3 and TRBJ2-3; the D is unclear. The V and J ends lost 4 bases and 3 bases respectively, with 8 bases between them. CDR1 and CDR2 from the germline V gene are ENHRY and SYGVKD. CDR3 length: 13 residues. The CDR3 loop reads CAISAETTDTQYF. CDR3 DNA sequence: TGTGCCATCAGTGCGGAGACAACAGATACGCAGTATTTT.

Points on this clonotype: Being one base from a much bigger clone, this may be a read error. Because the CDR3 is missing its conserved closing phenylalanine or tryptophan, this is likely a read error. CDR3 sequence reads: CASNRGLLNTEAFL. CDR3 coding DNA: TGTGCCAGCAATAGAGGCTTACTGAACACTGAAGCTTTCCTT. J is TRBJ1-1 and V is TRBV28; D call uncertain. Per germline, CDR1 MDHEN and CDR2 SYDVKM. Trimming took 7 bases from V and 0 from J, leaving 12 bases between them. The CDR3 totals 14 residues.

This clonotype was seen more than once but under ten times. V is TRBV5-1 and J is TRBJ2-1; D gene uncertain. The length of the CDR3 is 14 residues. V was trimmed by 0 bases and J by 8 bases, leaving 12 bases between them. Looked up from germline, CDR1 is SGHRS and CDR2 is YFSETQ. CDR3 region: CASSLGLPPDEQFF. CDR3 DNA: TGCGCCAGCAGCTTGGGACTCCCGCCGGATGAGCAGTTCTTC.

This clonotype appeared many times. The chain combines TRBV5-1 with TRBJ1-5; D not resolved. Germline V gives CDR1 SGHRS, CDR2 YFSETQ. V gave up 0 bases and J gave up 3 bases, with 10 bases separating them. There are 15 residues in the CDR3. The CDR3 nucleotides read TGCGCCAGCAGCTTGGGCGGTCCCAACAATCAGCCCCAGCATTTT. Translation: CASSLGGPNNQPQHF.

This clonotype was recorded many times. This chain uses TRBV5-1 with TRBJ2-1; D is ambiguous. CDR1 is SGHRS and CDR2 is YFSETQ in the germline V gene. The CDR3 runs 12 residues. Between the trimmed V and J ends, which lost 2 bases and 8 bases, there was a span of 8 bases. For the CDR3, the DNA is TGCGCCAGCAGCTTAGTATACGATGAGCAGTTCTTC. Protein product: CASSLVYDEQFF.

This clonotype was counted ten times or more. The gene calls are TRBV6-5 and TRBJ2-7; D is unclear. The CDR3 spans 11 residues. V was trimmed by 5 bases and J by 2 bases, leaving 4 bases between them. The germline CDR1 and CDR2 sequences are MNHEY and SVGAGI. Here the CDR3 DNA reads TGTGCCAGCAGTAGTACCTACGAGCAGTACTTC. As protein: CASSSTYEQYF.

This clonotype was picked up many times. V gene TRBV25-1 combines with J gene TRBJ2-7, with D unclear. Trimming took off 3 bases at V and 3 bases at J, with 9 bases between the two ends. The CDR3 runs to 13 residues. Germline V lookup: CDR1 MGHDK, CDR2 SYGVNS. DNA of the CDR3: TGTGCCAGCAGTGAGGCCTCGCACTACGAGCAGTACTTC. It encodes CASSEASHYEQYF.

This clonotype was counted only a few times. The chain carries TRBV7-2 and TRBJ2-5, with 8 bases fitting TRBD2. The CDR3 totals 15 residues. CDR1 and CDR2 (germline): SGHTA, FQGNSA. Losses at the gene ends were 8 bases for V and 5 bases for J; bases not matched to a gene: 13. The DNA for the CDR3 is TGTGCCAGCGCCCTAGGAGCGGGAGTTAGGGAGACCCAGTACTTC. It specifies CASALGAGVRETQYF.

Of note for this clonotype: A read error is possible here, since a much larger clone lies one base away. V usage is TRBV5-1 and J usage is TRBJ2-7; 7 bases are shared with TRBD1. Germline CDR1 is SGHRS and CDR2 is YFSETQ. This CDR3 is 16 amino acids long. The CDR3 sequence is CASSLGTGPVYYGQYF. In nucleotides, the CDR3 is TGCGCCAGCAGCTTGGGGACAGGCCCCGTCTACTACGGGCAGTACTTC. Full variable domain (outside the CDR3, taken from reference TRBV5-1 and TRBJ2-7): KAGVTQTPRYLIKTRGQQVTLSCSPISGHRSVSWYQQTPGQGLQFLFEYFSETQRNKGNFPGRFSGRQFSNSRSEMNVSTLELGDSALYLCASSLGTGPVYYGQYFGPGTRLTVT.

The table lists this clonotype with many counts. The CDR3 DNA sequence: TGCAGTGCTAGGGAGGACACTGCAACTAATGAAAAACTGTTTTTT. This encodes CSAREDTATNEKLFF. J is TRBJ1-4 and V is TRBV20-1, with D perhaps matching TRBD1 (5 bases). The CDR3 covers 15 residues. Germline assignment: CDR1 DFQATT and CDR2 SNEGSKA (reference sequence). Trimming pared 3 bases from V and 0 bases from J, leaving 11 bases between.

As concerns this clonotype: The junction shows a germline mismatch at one end, possibly a read error. This chain joins TRBV7-8 and TRBJ2-7; TRBD2 matches 7 bases. There are 13 residues in the CDR3. Per the germline V gene, CDR1 is SGHVS and CDR2 is FQNEAQ. CDR3 in DNA: TGTGCCAGCGGCTTAGGCGGGAGTTACGAGCAGTACTTC. Translating gives CASGLGGSYEQYF.

In this sample, this clonotype turned up a few times. A much larger clone differs by one base, so this may be a read error. The CDR3 DNA reads TGCAGCGTGGAGGGACCTGAAGCTTTCTTT. Protein product: CSVEGPEAFF. This chain connects TRBV29-1 to TRBJ1-1, with D possibly matching TRBD1 (5 bases). V gave up 6 bases and J gave up 6 bases, with 8 bases separating them. Looked up from germline, CDR1 is SQVTM and CDR2 is ANQGSEA. CDR3 length: 10 amino acids.

This clonotype was observed at least ten times. The J gene is TRBJ2-3, the V gene TRBV5-1, with D unresolved. CDR1 is SGHRS, CDR2 YFSETQ, per germline. The CDR3 length is 14 residues. Trimming left V 3 bases short and J 9 bases short, with 17 bases between. CDR3 protein: CASSSLQQQQTQYF. The DNA for the CDR3 is TGCGCCAGCAGCTCCTTACAACAGCAGCAAACGCAGTATTTT.

This clonotype appeared many times. The chain is built from TRBV29-1 and TRBJ2-1; 9 bases match TRBD2. Germline V gene data show CDR1 as SQVTM and CDR2 as ANQGSEA. J lost 8 bases, V lost 3 bases, and 8 bases had no gene match. The CDR3 consists of 14 residues. CDR3 sequence: CSVDRLAGFYEQFF. DNA for the CDR3: TGCAGCGTTGATAGGCTAGCGGGATTCTATGAGCAGTTCTTC.

The DNA of the CDR3 is TGTGCCAGCAGCTTTCCAAAGACAGGGGGCTTATCCTACAATGAGCAGTTCTTC. As protein: CASSFPKTGGLSYNEQFF. V usage is TRBV7-2 and J usage is TRBJ2-1, with TRBD1 matching over 10 bases. Germline lookup yields CDR1 SGHTA and CDR2 FQGNSA. The length of the CDR3 is 18 residues. Trimming cost V 3 bases and J 1 base; bases outside gene matches: 9.